Listed below are T cell receptor beta chains from one sample, sequenced in a study of T cells in Graves' hyperthyroidism and ophthalmopathy. TCRdb processed the multiplex PCR reads anew with MiXCR; each CDR3 protein has one entry. Of 300,000 or so distinct CDR3 sequences listed, around 15% were seen once; the top ten hold around 55%. Sequencing input: blood. These receptors were collected from a woman aged 55 to 70 with Graves' ophthalmopathy. Each CDR3 is given with its conserved first and last residue. Each record gives: V gene, clone size, J gene, D gene, CDR3 DNA, CDR3 protein. The D gene is left open where the match is weak. Some rows mark clone size as missing; the rest say once, few, many or name a class of expanded clone.

V: TRBV4-1; size: many; J: TRBJ1-5; D: NA; DNA: TGCGCCAGCAGCCAAGAGGGGCAGGTTGGTTGGCCCCAGCATTTT; CDR3: CASSQEGQVGWPQHF
V: TRBV27; size: many; J: TRBJ2-2; D: NA; DNA: TGTGCCAGCAGATGGGGCGCGAACACCGGGGAGCTGTTTTTT; CDR3: CASRWGANTGELFF
V: TRBV7-9; size: many; J: TRBJ2-7; D: TRBD1; DNA: TGTGCCAGCAGCCCAAACAGGGGCCGTGCCTACGAGCAGTACTTC; CDR3: CASSPNRGRAYEQYF
V: TRBV12-3/TRBV12-4; size: many; J: TRBJ2-7; D: NA; DNA: TGTGCCAGCACCGCACTAGTAGGGGCCATAACCTACGAGCAGTACTTC; CDR3: CASTALVGAITYEQYF
V: TRBV7-9; size: few; J: TRBJ2-7; D: TRBD2; DNA: TGTGCCAGCAGCACTATAGCGGGAGAAGGCCACGAGCAGTACTTC; CDR3: CASSTIAGEGHEQYF
V: TRBV24-1; size: few; J: TRBJ2-5; D: TRBD2; DNA: TGTGCCACCAGTGATCTTAGCGGGAGCGCGGGGGAGACCCAGTACTTC; CDR3: CATSDLSGSAGETQYF
V: TRBV4-1; size: few; J: TRBJ2-7; D: NA; DNA: TGCGCCAGCAGCCAAGACCCGTCCGGGGGGCTCGAGCAGTACTTC; CDR3: CASSQDPSGGLEQYF
V: TRBV20-1; size: many; J: TRBJ2-7; D: TRBD1; DNA: TGCAGTGCTACTGGACAGGGGGCCTACGAGCAGTACTTC; CDR3: CSATGQGAYEQYF
V: TRBV12-3/TRBV12-4; size: NA; J: TRBJ2-3; D: NA; DNA: TGTGCCAGGATCGTAGACCCGGACCTCACCACAGATACGCAGTATTTT; CDR3: CARIVDPDLTTDTQYF
V: TRBV2; size: many; J: TRBJ1-1; D: NA; DNA: TGTGCCAGCAGTGAATCAGGACTCCCGAACACTGAAGCTTTCTTT; CDR3: CASSESGLPNTEAFF
V: TRBV6-1; size: many; J: TRBJ1-1; D: TRBD1; DNA: TGTGCCAGCAGTGAATTCGGGACAGGGGGCGCATTAGTGGGAACTGAAGCTTTCTTT; CDR3: CASSEFGTGGALVGTEAFF
V: TRBV27; size: many; J: TRBJ2-3; D: NA; DNA: TGTGCCAGCAGTTTAAGGTGGGGCGGGACCGCTAGCACAGATACGCAGTATTTT; CDR3: CASSLRWGGTASTDTQYF
V: TRBV6-2/TRBV6-3; size: NA; J: TRBJ2-3; D: TRBD2; DNA: TGTGCCAGCAGTTACTCCAGGACTAGCGGGAGCACAGATACGCAGTATTTT; CDR3: CASSYSRTSGSTDTQYF
V: TRBV29-1; size: few; J: TRBJ1-1; D: NA; DNA: TGCAGCGTTATCCAGGGACTCCCTGAAGCTTTCTTT; CDR3: CSVIQGLPEAFF
V: TRBV20-1; size: many; J: TRBJ2-3; D: TRBD1; DNA: TGCAGTGCTAGAGTCAGGGGGCGGGAAAGCACAGATACGCAGTATTTT; CDR3: CSARVRGRESTDTQYF
V: TRBV20-1; size: many; J: TRBJ2-5; D: NA; DNA: TGCAGTGCTAGAGATCTGGGGAACGCGGGGGAGACCCAGTACTTC; CDR3: CSARDLGNAGETQYF
V: TRBV12-3/TRBV12-4; size: many; J: TRBJ2-1; D: NA; DNA: TGTGCCAGCAGTTCAGAAAATGAGCAGTTCTTC; CDR3: CASSSENEQFF
V: TRBV2; size: many; J: TRBJ2-1; D: TRBD2; DNA: TGTGCCAGCAGTGAAAGACAGACTAGCGGACTCGGGAGTGAGCAGTTCTTC; CDR3: CASSERQTSGLGSEQFF
V: TRBV7-9; size: many; J: TRBJ2-1; D: TRBD1; DNA: TGTGCCAGCAGACCTAGGACAGGGCTTGAGGATGAGCAGTTCTTC; CDR3: CASRPRTGLEDEQFF
V: TRBV20-1; size: many; J: TRBJ1-1; D: NA; DNA: TGCAGTGCTAGAGATGAAAGGCCACAGACCTCTGAAGCTTTCTTT; CDR3: CSARDERPQTSEAFF
V: TRBV28; size: many; J: TRBJ2-7; D: NA; DNA: TGTGCCAGCAGTTTCACAGGGCTTTACGAGCAGTACTTC; CDR3: CASSFTGLYEQYF
V: TRBV7-2; size: many; J: TRBJ1-6; D: NA; DNA: TGTGCCAGCAGCCCCGGCCCCACATATAATTCACCCCTCCACTTT; CDR3: CASSPGPTYNSPLHF
V: TRBV6-1; size: NA; J: TRBJ2-3; D: NA; DNA: TGTGCCAGCAGTTTGGCTGGGACACAGGATACGCAGTATTTT; CDR3: CASSLAGTQDTQYF
V: TRBV4-3; size: few; J: TRBJ2-5; D: NA; DNA: TGCGCCAGCAGCCAAGGGGCCCAGGGGTTCGCAGAGACCCAGTACTTC; CDR3: CASSQGAQGFAETQYF
V: TRBV7-3; size: many; J: TRBJ1-1; D: NA; DNA: TGTGCCAGCAGCTCTCACAGGAACACTGAAGCTTTCTTT; CDR3: CASSSHRNTEAFF
V: TRBV7-9; size: many; J: TRBJ1-2; D: NA; DNA: TGTGCCAGCAGCTTTTTCAGACGGGGGAAGTATGGCTACACCTTC; CDR3: CASSFFRRGKYGYTF
V: TRBV11-2; size: many; J: TRBJ2-3; D: TRBD2; DNA: TGTGCCAGCAGCTTATTTAGCGGGGGCGCAGATACGCAGTATTTT; CDR3: CASSLFSGGADTQYF
V: TRBV4-2; size: NA; J: TRBJ1-6; D: NA; DNA: TGTGCCAGCAGCCAAGATTCCGGGGCTAGTAATTCACCCCTCCACTTT; CDR3: CASSQDSGASNSPLHF
V: TRBV20-1; size: many; J: TRBJ1-5; D: NA; DNA: TGCAGTGCCCCACGTCGGGGGTTCGATCAGCCCCAGCATTTT; CDR3: CSAPRRGFDQPQHF
V: TRBV20-1; size: few; J: TRBJ1-5; D: TRBD1; DNA: TGCAGTGCTAGAGGAGGGACAGGTTTTTTTTATCAGCCCCAGCATTTT; CDR3: CSARGGTGFFYQPQHF
V: TRBV5-6; size: NA; J: TRBJ1-6; D: NA; DNA: TGTGCCAGCAGCGTAATGGGCGGGAGCTCCTATAATTCACCCCTCCACTTT; CDR3: CASSVMGGSSYNSPLHF
V: TRBV10-3; size: NA; J: TRBJ2-5; D: NA; DNA: TGTGCACAATTAAGGACCGACCATTCCTCGGAAGAGACCCAGTACTTC; CDR3: CAQLRTDHSSEETQYF
V: TRBV7-2; size: many; J: TRBJ2-7; D: NA; DNA: TGTGCCAGCAGCTTAAATCCCCCAGGGGCGGCCTACGAGCAGTACTTC; CDR3: CASSLNPPGAAYEQYF
V: TRBV11-2; size: NA; J: TRBJ1-5; D: NA; DNA: TGTGCCAGCAGCCCAACACCAAATCAGCCCCAGCATTTT; CDR3: CASSPTPNQPQHF
V: TRBV20-1; size: many; J: TRBJ2-7; D: NA; DNA: TGCAGTGCTAGGGGGAAATCCTACGAGCAGTACTTC; CDR3: CSARGKSYEQYF
V: TRBV6-2/TRBV6-3; size: few; J: TRBJ1-5; D: NA; DNA: TGTGCCAGCGCCTCCACGATGCGGGATCAGCCCCAGCATTTT; CDR3: CASASTMRDQPQHF
V: TRBV28; size: many; J: TRBJ1-2; D: NA; DNA: TGTGCCAGCGGTTCGATTACCAACTATGGCTACACCTTC; CDR3: CASGSITNYGYTF
V: TRBV20-1; size: many; J: TRBJ1-2; D: TRBD1; DNA: TGCAGTACCAGGGGGAATAACTATGGCTACACCTTC; CDR3: CSTRGNNYGYTF
V: TRBV6-5; size: few; J: TRBJ2-2; D: NA; DNA: TGTGCCAGCAGTCGATTACCGGACAGTGGAACCGGGGAGCTGTTTTTT; CDR3: CASSRLPDSGTGELFF
V: TRBV28; size: many; J: TRBJ2-5; D: NA; DNA: TGTGCCAGCAGTCCTTGGGACTCTCAAGAGACCCAGTACTTC; CDR3: CASSPWDSQETQYF
V: TRBV10-2; size: many; J: TRBJ2-7; D: TRBD1; DNA: TGCGCCAGCAGAGGGACAGCTTCCTACGAGCAGTACTTC; CDR3: CASRGTASYEQYF
V: TRBV18; size: many; J: TRBJ1-3; D: NA; DNA: TGTGCCAGCTCACCCGGCCTACTGGACACCATATATTTT; CDR3: CASSPGLLDTIYF
V: TRBV28; size: many; J: TRBJ1-1; D: NA; DNA: TGTGCCAGCAGCGGACCCCACACTGAAGCTTTCTTT; CDR3: CASSGPHTEAFF
V: TRBV9; size: few; J: TRBJ2-1; D: NA; DNA: TGTGCCAGCAGCGTAGGGACTCCCGGTGGGCAGTTCTTC; CDR3: CASSVGTPGGQFF
V: TRBV5-6; size: many; J: TRBJ1-1; D: NA; DNA: TGTGCCAGCAGTTCCCGCCGATCCCCGGGCACTGAAGCTTTCTTT; CDR3: CASSSRRSPGTEAFF
V: TRBV19; size: NA; J: TRBJ2-7; D: TRBD1; DNA: TGTGCCAGCGCGACAGGGGGTGACGAGCAGTACTTC; CDR3: CASATGGDEQYF
V: TRBV4-2; size: NA; J: TRBJ1-2; D: NA; DNA: TGTGCCAGCAGCCAAGATCAGGGGAAACATAACTATGGCTACACCTTC; CDR3: CASSQDQGKHNYGYTF
V: TRBV12-3/TRBV12-4; size: many; J: TRBJ1-2; D: NA; DNA: TGTGCCAGCAGATCAGGGTCCTATGGCTACACCTTC; CDR3: CASRSGSYGYTF
V: TRBV4-3; size: few; J: TRBJ1-3; D: NA; DNA: TGCGCCAGCAGCCACCCGGAGGGGAACACCATATATTTT; CDR3: CASSHPEGNTIYF
V: TRBV4-1; size: many; J: TRBJ2-2; D: NA; DNA: TGCGCCAGCAGCCAAGATCCATCCGCGGTTCTAGATTTGAACACCGGGGAGCTGTTTTTT; CDR3: CASSQDPSAVLDLNTGELFF
V: TRBV15; size: many; J: TRBJ1-2; D: NA; DNA: TGTGCCACCAGCAGAGATTGGGCTCCCGGCAGTACTGCTGGCTACACCTTC; CDR3: CATSRDWAPGSTAGYTF
V: TRBV18; size: few; J: TRBJ2-1; D: NA; DNA: TGTGCCAGCTCAAACAGCTACACCTACAATGAGCAGTTCTTC; CDR3: CASSNSYTYNEQFF
V: TRBV28; size: many; J: TRBJ1-2; D: TRBD1; DNA: TGTGCCAGCAGTTTATCGGACAGGGTAAATGGCTACACCTTC; CDR3: CASSLSDRVNGYTF
V: TRBV18; size: many; J: TRBJ2-7; D: NA; DNA: TGTGCCAGCTCAACCCCGGACAGAACCAGAGCCTACGAGCAGTACTTC; CDR3: CASSTPDRTRAYEQYF
V: TRBV12-3/TRBV12-4; size: few; J: TRBJ2-1; D: TRBD1; DNA: TGTGCCAGCACCCCGGGACAGGGAAGAGGCTCCTACAATGAGCAGTTCTTC; CDR3: CASTPGQGRGSYNEQFF